The entry that follows covers one T cell receptor (beta chain) sequence. The target antigen is unknown. From germline, CDR1 is SGHNT and CDR2 YYREEE (reference sequence). The CDR3 contains 16 residues. Trimming cost V 0 bases and J 14 bases, with 21 bases left between them. A multiplex PCR was run with 60 Vbeta primers and 13 Jbeta primers. TCRdb keeps only in-frame clones here, not all; method: immunoSEQ multiplex PCR. In the table there are 130,000 or so clones, roughly 79% of which are singletons. The data belong to a study of cytomegalovirus exposure and HLA in healthy donors. Overall study findings and caveats: In terms of immune exposure information, only CMV serostatus was available.

J is TRBJ1-6 and V is TRBV5-4; D not certain. The specimen was PBMCs. The TCR comes from a woman aged 40 to 49 in good health and CMV-seronegative. The CDR3 DNA is TGTGCCAGCAGCTTGGCCAATCGGGAGTCGGGTAGCTCCCTCCACTTT. This encodes CASSLANRESGSSLHF.